A selection of T cell receptor beta chains follows, all from one sample in a study of T cell repertoires in cytomegalovirus infection. The antigens of these receptors remain unknown. TCRdb used MiXCR to reprocess the reads, holding one entry per CDR3 protein. The sample lists roughly 310,000 distinct CDR3 sequences; approximately 32% were seen once. The sample consisted of cultured PBMCs, taken from culture after CMV antigen stimulation. The receptor source for this set is a human donor in good health (CMV status not recorded). Some clones in this sample may be carry-over from other donors' samples. Each CDR3 is given without its conserved first and last residue. A D gene is named only where the DNA matches it firmly.

D gene	V gene	J gene	CDR3 protein
.	TRBV7-2	TRBJ1-2	ASSLDRLGLGGYT
TRBD1	TRBV20-1	TRBJ2-1	SAAGTAGPHNEQF
.	TRBV27	TRBJ2-1	ASSLTVPMSSYNEQF
.	TRBV28	TRBJ2-3	ASSLFPQTSTDTQY
.	TRBV7-6	TRBJ2-7	ASSLVDEGRYEQY
.	TRBV20-1	TRBJ1-1	SALEGRGAF
.	TRBV7-9	TRBJ1-5	ASSLLGGDQPQH
.	TRBV6-6	TRBJ2-3	ASSVGGVKTDTQY
TRBD2	TRBV7-3	TRBJ2-2	ASRRGGTGELF
.	TRBV4-1	TRBJ2-1	ASSQDRGYEQF
.	TRBV7-9	TRBJ1-1	ASSLHGTSDTEAF
.	TRBV19	TRBJ1-2	ASQTGSANYGYT
.	TRBV6-5	TRBJ1-2	ASSYALDGGGYT
.	TRBV29-1	TRBJ1-1	SVARFGEMNTEAF
.	TRBV7-9	TRBJ1-2	ASSGNRGDGYT
.	TRBV28	TRBJ1-1	ASSSHRRTEAF
TRBD2	TRBV27	TRBJ2-3	ASSLYGAGGVTDTQY
TRBD2	TRBV11-1	TRBJ2-5	ASSSAGGETQY
TRBD2	TRBV12-3/TRBV12-4	TRBJ2-5	ASSPGTSGGGTQY
TRBD1	TRBV4-1	TRBJ1-2	ASSQEQGHSTNGYT
.	TRBV7-2	TRBJ2-7	ASSSYMARGEQY
TRBD1	TRBV7-6	TRBJ1-6	ASSPRGQGGSSSPLH
.	TRBV4-1	TRBJ1-4	ASSPLGESTNEKLF
.	TRBV7-2	TRBJ2-3	ASSPQDTQY
TRBD2	TRBV7-6	TRBJ2-5	ASSPGWTSGGQETQY
.	TRBV29-1	TRBJ1-6	SVGQSNNSPLH
TRBD2	TRBV28	TRBJ2-3	ASSSRSGRGPDTQY
TRBD1	TRBV6-2/TRBV6-3	TRBJ1-2	ASSSADRGGYT
.	TRBV7-8	TRBJ2-3	ASSLAGQGGFAPDTQY
TRBD1	TRBV25-1	TRBJ1-4	ASSDPRQGNEKLF
TRBD2	TRBV10-3	TRBJ2-7	AISEGVERGTYEQY
TRBD1	TRBV27	TRBJ2-5	ASSLQTGGETQY
.	TRBV12-3/TRBV12-4	TRBJ2-7	ASRLRESSYEQY
.	TRBV19	TRBJ1-1	ASSSGYRVPEAF
.	TRBV3-1	TRBJ2-1	ASSQLTVNEQF
TRBD1	TRBV2	TRBJ1-1	ASRRTGLGTEAF
.	TRBV28	TRBJ2-5	ASSLWEKRETQY
.	TRBV5-5	TRBJ2-7	ASSTGLLTYEQY
TRBD2	TRBV6-1	TRBJ2-7	ASSEPGGGYEQY
TRBD1	TRBV6-5	TRBJ2-5	ASTRRQGQETQY